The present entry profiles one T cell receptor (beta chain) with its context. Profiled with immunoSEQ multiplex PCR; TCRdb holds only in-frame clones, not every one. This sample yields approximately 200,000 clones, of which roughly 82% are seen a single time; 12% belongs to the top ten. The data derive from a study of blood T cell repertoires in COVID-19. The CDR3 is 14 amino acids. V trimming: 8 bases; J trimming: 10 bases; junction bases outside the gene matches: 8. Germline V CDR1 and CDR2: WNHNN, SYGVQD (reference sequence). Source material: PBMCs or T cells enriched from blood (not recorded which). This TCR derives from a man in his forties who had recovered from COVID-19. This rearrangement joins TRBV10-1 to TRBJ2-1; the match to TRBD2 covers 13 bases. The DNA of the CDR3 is TGCGCCAGCCGGGAAGGGACTAGCGGGACGGAGCAGTTCTTC. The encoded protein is CASREGTSGTEQFF.